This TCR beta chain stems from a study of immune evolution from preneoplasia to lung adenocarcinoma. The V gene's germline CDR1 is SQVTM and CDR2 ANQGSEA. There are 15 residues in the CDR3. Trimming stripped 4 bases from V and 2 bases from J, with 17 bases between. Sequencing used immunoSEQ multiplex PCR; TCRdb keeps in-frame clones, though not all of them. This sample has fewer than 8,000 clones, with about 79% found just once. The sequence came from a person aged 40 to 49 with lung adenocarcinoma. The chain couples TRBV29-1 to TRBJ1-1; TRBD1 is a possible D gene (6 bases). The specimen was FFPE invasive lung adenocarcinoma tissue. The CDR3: CSVAGRGGGNTEAFF. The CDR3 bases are TGCAGCGTTGCCGGGCGGGGGGGCGGAAACACTGAAGCTTTCTTT. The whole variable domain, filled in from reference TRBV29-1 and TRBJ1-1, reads SAVISQKPSRDICQRGTSLTIQCQVDSQVTMMFWYRQQPGQSLTLIATANQGSEATYESGFVIDKFPISRPNLTFSTLTVSNMSPEDSSIYLCSVAGRGGGNTEAFFGQGTRLTVV.